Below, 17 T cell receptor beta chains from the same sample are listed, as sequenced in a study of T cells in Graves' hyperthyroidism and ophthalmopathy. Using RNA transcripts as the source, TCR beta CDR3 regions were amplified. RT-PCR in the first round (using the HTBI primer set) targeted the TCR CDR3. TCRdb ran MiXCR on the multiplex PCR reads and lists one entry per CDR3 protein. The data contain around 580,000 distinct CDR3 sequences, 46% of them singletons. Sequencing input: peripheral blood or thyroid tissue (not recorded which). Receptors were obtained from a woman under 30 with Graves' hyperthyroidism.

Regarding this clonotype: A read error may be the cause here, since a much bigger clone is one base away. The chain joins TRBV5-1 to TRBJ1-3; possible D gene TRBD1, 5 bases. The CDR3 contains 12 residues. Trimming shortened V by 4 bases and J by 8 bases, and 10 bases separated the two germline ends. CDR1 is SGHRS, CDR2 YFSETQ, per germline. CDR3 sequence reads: CASSAAGHTIYF. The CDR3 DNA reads TGCGCCAGCAGCGCGGCAGGGCACACCATATATTTT.

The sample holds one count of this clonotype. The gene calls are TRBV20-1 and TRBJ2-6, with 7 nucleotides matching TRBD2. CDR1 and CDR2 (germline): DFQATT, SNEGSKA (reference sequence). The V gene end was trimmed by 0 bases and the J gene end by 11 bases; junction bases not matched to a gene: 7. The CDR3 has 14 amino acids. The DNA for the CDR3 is TGCAGTGCTAGAGATCTAGCGGTGGTCTACGTCCTGACTTTC. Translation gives CSARDLAVVYVLTF.

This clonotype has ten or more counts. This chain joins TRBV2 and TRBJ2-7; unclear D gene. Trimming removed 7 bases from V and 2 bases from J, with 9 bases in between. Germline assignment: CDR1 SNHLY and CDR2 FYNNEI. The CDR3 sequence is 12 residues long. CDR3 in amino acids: CASTSPPYEQYF. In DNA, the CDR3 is TGTGCCAGCACCAGTCCCCCCTACGAGCAGTACTTC.

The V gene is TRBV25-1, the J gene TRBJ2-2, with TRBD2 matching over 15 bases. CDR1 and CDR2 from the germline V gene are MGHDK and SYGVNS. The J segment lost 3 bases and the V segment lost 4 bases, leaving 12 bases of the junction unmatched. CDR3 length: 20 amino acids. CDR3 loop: CASSAPGGLAGGSYTGELFF. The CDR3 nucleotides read TGTGCCAGCAGTGCCCCAGGGGGACTAGCGGGAGGATCTTACACCGGGGAGCTGTTTTTT.

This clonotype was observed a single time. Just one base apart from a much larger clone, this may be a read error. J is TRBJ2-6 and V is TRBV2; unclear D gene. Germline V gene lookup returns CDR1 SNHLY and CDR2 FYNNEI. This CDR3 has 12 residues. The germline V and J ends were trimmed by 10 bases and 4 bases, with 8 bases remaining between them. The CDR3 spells CATKGGANVLTF. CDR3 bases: TGTGCCACCAAAGGAGGGGCCAACGTCCTGACTTTC.

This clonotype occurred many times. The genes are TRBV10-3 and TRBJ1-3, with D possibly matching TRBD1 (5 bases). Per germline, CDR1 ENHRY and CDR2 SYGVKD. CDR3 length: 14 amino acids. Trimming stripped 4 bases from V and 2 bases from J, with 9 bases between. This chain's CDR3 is CAISVWGTGNTIYF. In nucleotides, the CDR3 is TGTGCCATCAGTGTGTGGGGGACTGGAAACACCATATATTTT.

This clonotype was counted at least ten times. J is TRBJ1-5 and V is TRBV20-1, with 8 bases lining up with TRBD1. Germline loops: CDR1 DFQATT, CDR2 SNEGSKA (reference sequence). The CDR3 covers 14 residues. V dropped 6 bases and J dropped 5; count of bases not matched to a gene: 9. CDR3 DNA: TGCAGTGCAACCAGCCAGGGGGCTGATCAGCCCCAGCATTTT. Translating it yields CSATSQGADQPQHF.

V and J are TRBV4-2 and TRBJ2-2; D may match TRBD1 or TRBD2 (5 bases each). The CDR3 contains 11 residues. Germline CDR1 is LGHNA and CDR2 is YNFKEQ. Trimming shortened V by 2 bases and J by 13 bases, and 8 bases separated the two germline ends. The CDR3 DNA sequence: TGTGCCAGCAGCCAAACCGGGACGCTGTTTTTT. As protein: CASSQTGTLFF.

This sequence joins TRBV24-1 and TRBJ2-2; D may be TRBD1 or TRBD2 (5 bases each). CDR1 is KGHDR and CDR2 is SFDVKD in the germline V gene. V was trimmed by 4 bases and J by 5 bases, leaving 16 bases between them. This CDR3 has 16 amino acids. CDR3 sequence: CATSDPRDHKTGELFF. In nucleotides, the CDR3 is TGTGCCACCAGTGACCCGAGGGACCATAAAACCGGGGAGCTGTTTTTT.

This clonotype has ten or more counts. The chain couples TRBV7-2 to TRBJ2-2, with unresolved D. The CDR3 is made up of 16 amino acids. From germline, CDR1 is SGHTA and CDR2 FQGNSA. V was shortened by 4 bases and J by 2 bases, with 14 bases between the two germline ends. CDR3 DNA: TGTGCCAGCAGCTGGCCGCCAACCTCCAACACCGGGGAGCTGTTTTTT. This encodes CASSWPPTSNTGELFF.

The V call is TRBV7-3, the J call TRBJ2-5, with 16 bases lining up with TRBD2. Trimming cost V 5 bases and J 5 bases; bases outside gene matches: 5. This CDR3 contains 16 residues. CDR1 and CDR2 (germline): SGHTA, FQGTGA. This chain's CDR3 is CASSEGLAGGPETQYF. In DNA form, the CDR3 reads TGTGCCAGCAGCGAGGGACTAGCGGGAGGGCCTGAGACCCAGTACTTC.

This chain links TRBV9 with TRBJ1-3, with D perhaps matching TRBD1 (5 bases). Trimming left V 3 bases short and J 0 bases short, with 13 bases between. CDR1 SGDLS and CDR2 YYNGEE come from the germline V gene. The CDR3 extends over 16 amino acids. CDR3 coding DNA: TGTGCCAGCAGCGCCACCAGGGTGAGCTCTGGAAACACCATATATTTT. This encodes CASSATRVSSGNTIYF.

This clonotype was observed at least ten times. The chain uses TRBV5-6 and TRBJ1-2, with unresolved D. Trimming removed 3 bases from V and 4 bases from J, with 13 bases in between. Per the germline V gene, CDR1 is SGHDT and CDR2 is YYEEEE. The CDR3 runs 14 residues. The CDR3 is CASSYPGIGYGYTF. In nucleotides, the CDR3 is TGTGCCAGCAGCTACCCGGGTATTGGCTATGGCTACACCTTC.

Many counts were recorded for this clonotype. CDR3 protein: CASRETGVETQYF. CDR3 in DNA: TGTGCCAGCAGAGAAACAGGGGTAGAGACCCAGTACTTC. This rearrangement joins TRBV2 to TRBJ2-5, with 7 nucleotides matching TRBD1. This CDR3 spans 13 amino acids. Trimming cost V 6 bases and J 4 bases; bases outside gene matches: 5. Per the germline V gene, CDR1 is SNHLY and CDR2 is FYNNEI.

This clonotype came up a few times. CDR3 coding DNA: TGCAGCGGGATAGGTCGGGAGTTGCGCAATGAGCAGTTCTTC. Protein sequence: CSGIGRELRNEQFF. V gene TRBV29-1 combines with J gene TRBJ2-1, with D possibly TRBD2 on 6 matching bases. CDR1 and CDR2 from the germline V gene are SQVTM and ANQGSEA. V lost 7 bases to trimming and J lost 6 bases, with 19 bases between them. CDR3 length: 14 amino acids.

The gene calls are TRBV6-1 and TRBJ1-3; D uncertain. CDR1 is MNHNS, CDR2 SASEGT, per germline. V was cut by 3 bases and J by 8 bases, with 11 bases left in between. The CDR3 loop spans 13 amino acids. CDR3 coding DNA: TGTGCCAGCAGTGACCGAACCGGGGACACCATATATTTT. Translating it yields CASSDRTGDTIYF.

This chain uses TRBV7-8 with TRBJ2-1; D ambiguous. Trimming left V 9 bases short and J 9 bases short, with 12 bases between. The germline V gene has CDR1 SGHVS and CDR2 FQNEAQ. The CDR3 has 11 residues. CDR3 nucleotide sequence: TGTGCCAGTTATGGAAGGGCTGAGCAGTTCTTC. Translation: CASYGRAEQFF.